This T cell receptor (beta chain) originates from a study of monozygotic twins with inflammatory bowel disease. Study-level findings and limits: No difference was seen in repertoire similarity between concordant and discordant twins, possibly from limited power. Using the inverse Simpson index, IBD patients had lower TCRbeta diversity than healthy co-twins.

Details on this clonotype: What it binds is not known.

The CDR3 totals 14 residues. Germline lookup yields CDR1 ENHRY and CDR2 SYGVKD. Template switching was used to attach UMIs, which incorporated a 6-nucleotide sample barcode. From its re-call of the 5' RACE reads, TCRdb lists each CDR3 protein once, without DNA. The sample yields some 440,000 distinct CDR3 sequences, of which the top ten take up 2.4%. Sequencing was done on a sample of blood. The source of this sequence is a human donor with ulcerative colitis or Crohn's disease, or a healthy co-twin of an affected twin (not recorded which). The J gene is TRBJ2-3, the V gene TRBV10-3; checking the TCRdb D call of TRBD2 is not possible without DNA. The CDR3: CAIRETRIPDTQYF.